The TCR beta chain described here comes from a study of PD-1 blockade in classical Hodgkin lymphoma. Libraries were prepared by immunoSEQ multiplex PCR; TCRdb keeps only in-frame clonotypes and omits some of them. The table has 21,000 or so clones, approximately 85% seen once. The time point denotes: cycle 4 day 1 (C4D1), after six to seven weeks of nivolumab. All patients relapsed after autologous stem cell transplantation, and brentuximab vedotin exposure varied. The source material was peripheral blood mononuclear cells (PBMCs), sampled before the fourth cycle of nivolumab. This clonotype originated in a human donor with classical Hodgkin lymphoma.

CDR3 residues: CASSLTGPEQYF. The CDR3 nucleotides read TGTGCCAGCAGTTTAACGGGTCCCGAGCAGTACTTC. The gene calls are TRBV28 and TRBJ2-7; D is undetermined. Trimming left V 2 bases short and J 6 bases short, with 8 bases between. This CDR3 region has 12 residues. Germline CDR1 is MDHEN and CDR2 is SYDVKM.